Below, 21 T cell receptor beta chains from the same sample are listed, as sequenced in a study of shared clonotypes between healthy human individuals. The method was immunoSEQ multiplex PCR; TCRdb's version includes in-frame clones alone and lacks a portion of them. The sample has about 600,000 clones, around 97% seen once. Sequencing was performed on naive CD4+ T cells sorted from blood. Regarding subset: CD45RA+ positively selected. The receptors shown here come from a woman younger than 45 in good health.

The V call is TRBV11-2, the J call TRBJ2-6, with TRBD1 identical over 8 bases. Trimming took 1 base from V and 1 from J; bases not matched to a gene: 3. Germline V gene sequence: CDR1 SGHAT, CDR2 FQNNGV. The CDR3 loop spans 17 amino acids. CDR3 nucleotide sequence: TGTGCCAGCAGCTTAGGCAGGGGGCCATCTGGGGCCAACGTCCTGACTTTC. Its translation is CASSLGRGPSGANVLTF.

J is TRBJ1-1 and V is TRBV6-4; D gene uncertain. CDR3 size: 13 residues. Germline V lookup: CDR1 MRHNA, CDR2 SNTAGT. V was pared by 6 bases and J by 6 bases, with 14 bases between. The CDR3 is CASRAEDGAEAFF. CDR3 DNA sequence: TGTGCCAGCAGAGCCGAAGACGGCGCTGAAGCTTTCTTT.

The genes are TRBV5-1 and TRBJ2-5; 8 bases line up with TRBD2. The V segment lost 0 bases and the J segment 2 bases; nucleotides outside the gene matches: 3. The germline gives CDR1 SGHRS, CDR2 YFSETQ. This CDR3 is built from 15 residues. CDR3 nucleotide sequence: TGCGCCAGCAGCTTGGGTAGCGGGGAGCAAGAGACCCAGTACTTC. Its protein is CASSLGSGEQETQYF.

J is TRBJ2-1 and V is TRBV7-6; 8 bases match TRBD1. Germline V gene lookup returns CDR1 SGHVS and CDR2 FNYEAQ. The CDR3 sequence is 15 residues long. V trimming: 3 bases; J trimming: 6 bases; junction bases outside the gene matches: 7. DNA of the CDR3: TGTGCCAGCAGCTTTGGACAGGGTATCTCCAATGAGCAGTTCTTC. Encoded protein: CASSFGQGISNEQFF.

The chain recombines TRBV7-8 with TRBJ2-3; 7 nucleotides align to TRBD2. The V gene's germline CDR1 is SGHVS and CDR2 FQNEAQ. The CDR3 sequence is 12 residues long. Trimming at V came to 11 bases and at J to 4 bases, leaving 6 bases not matched to a gene. The DNA of the CDR3 is TGTGCCGCGGGAGTAGGTGCAGATACGCAGTATTTT. Translating it yields CAAGVGADTQYF.

In DNA form, the CDR3 reads TGTGCCACCGGCTCCAGTTTCTCTGGGGCCAACGTCCTGACTTTC. This translates into CATGSSFSGANVLTF. The chain has TRBV7-6 and TRBJ2-6; D is unclear. CDR3 length: 15 amino acids. The V end lost 10 bases, the J end lost 0 bases, and 13 bases lay between the germline ends. CDR1 and CDR2 from the germline V gene are SGHVS and FNYEAQ. Based on the CDR3 plus reference TRBV7-6 and TRBJ2-6, the full variable domain is GAGVSQSPRYKVTKRGQDVALRCDPISGHVSLYWYRQALGQGPEFLTYFNYEAQQDKSGLPNDRFSAERPEGSISTLTIQRTEQRDSAMYRCATGSSFSGANVLTFGAGSRLTVL.

The rearrangement joins TRBV5-4 to TRBJ2-7; TRBD1 matches at 9 bases. Germline V gene lookup returns CDR1 SGHNT and CDR2 YYREEE (reference sequence). V lost 3 bases to trimming and J lost 2 bases; unmatched junction nucleotides: 6. CDR3 length equals 15 residues. The CDR3 DNA follows: TGTGCCAGCAGCTGGGGGACAGGGCCCCCCTACGAGCAGTACTTC. This encodes CASSWGTGPPYEQYF. The variable domain in full, with the rest retrieved from reference TRBV5-4 and TRBJ2-7, is ETGVTQSPTHLIKTRGQQVTLRCSSQSGHNTVSWYQQALGQGPQFIFQYYREEENGRGNFPPRFSGLQFPNYSSELNVNALELDDSALYLCASSWGTGPPYEQYFGPGTRLTVT.

The rearrangement uses TRBV6-5 and TRBJ2-1; 8 bases are a match to TRBD2. J gave up 0 bases and V 8 bases, and 6 bases lay outside the gene matches. The CDR3 runs to 15 residues. Germline CDR1 is MNHEY and CDR2 is SVGAGI. CDR3 in amino acids: CASRRAGGSYNEQFF. The CDR3 DNA follows: TGTGCCAGCCGACGGGCGGGAGGCTCCTACAATGAGCAGTTCTTC.

The table lists this clone with a few counts. This chain joins TRBV5-4 and TRBJ2-2; D unclear. The CDR3 is made up of 13 amino acids. The V gene's germline CDR1 is SGHNT and CDR2 YYREEE (reference sequence). V shed 0 bases and J shed 7 bases, with 7 bases lying between them. In nucleotides, the CDR3 is TGTGCCAGCAGCTTGGGGGCAGTCGGGGAGCTGTTTTTT. It is translated as CASSLGAVGELFF.

This clone was observed a single time. The rearrangement uses TRBV28 and TRBJ1-2; 7 nucleotides align to TRBD1. CDR3 length: 15 amino acids. V lost 5 bases and J lost 4; bases outside the gene matches: 10. CDR1 and CDR2 (germline): MDHEN, SYDVKM. CDR3 in amino acids: CASSAMRGRGYGYTF. The CDR3 coding sequence is TGTGCCAGCAGTGCCATGAGGGGGCGCGGCTATGGCTACACCTTC.

This clone has just one count. The V call is TRBV5-4, the J call TRBJ2-5, with 7 bases that match TRBD2. V lost 4 bases to trimming and J lost 1 base; unmatched junction nucleotides: 7. Germline-derived CDR1 and CDR2 are SGHNT and YYREEE (reference sequence). This CDR3 has 15 amino acids. CDR3 coding DNA: TGTGCCAGCAGCCCGGCTAGCGGTCTCCAAGAGACCCAGTACTTC. Translating it yields CASSPASGLQETQYF.

V is TRBV19 and J is TRBJ2-7, with 9 bases fitting TRBD1. The V and J ends lost 5 bases and 6 bases, in that order; junction bases with no gene match: 14. The CDR3 totals 16 residues. Germline CDR1 reads LNHDA; CDR2 reads SQIVND (reference sequence). The CDR3 DNA follows: TGTGCCAGTAGTGCCGGGACAGGGTTCCCCTCTACCGAGCAGTACTTC. Its translation: CASSAGTGFPSTEQYF.

The chain carries TRBV5-5 and TRBJ2-2; either TRBD1 or TRBD2 may fit D (6 bases each). This CDR3 has 17 residues. Trimming shortened V by 1 base and J by 4 bases, and 17 bases separated the two germline ends. The germline V gene encodes CDR1 SGHKS and CDR2 YYEKEE (reference sequence). The CDR3 DNA is TGTGCCAGCAGCTTGTTACAGGGACTCCTAGTCACCGGGGAGCTGTTTTTT. As protein: CASSLLQGLLVTGELFF.

This clone was detected once. The gene calls are TRBV7-2 and TRBJ2-3; D may match TRBD1 or TRBD2 (6 bases each). Between the trimmed V and J ends, which lost 5 bases and 0 bases, there was a span of 21 bases. CDR3 length: 18 residues. Germline V gene data show CDR1 as SGHTA and CDR2 as FQGNSA. DNA of the CDR3: TGTGCCAGCAGCGAAAGGATCGTCAGGGGACTTAGCACAGATACGCAGTATTTT. As protein: CASSERIVRGLSTDTQYF. The full variable domain, in which reference TRBV7-2 and TRBJ2-3 provide the parts outside the CDR3, is GAGVSQSPSNKVTEKGKDVELRCDPISGHTALYWYRQSLGQGLEFLIYFQGNSAPDKSGLPSDRFSAERTGGSVSTLTIQRTQQEDSAVYLCASSERIVRGLSTDTQYFGPGTRLTVL.

The genes are TRBV5-1 and TRBJ2-5, with TRBD1 matching over 7 bases. The CDR3 runs to 16 residues. Per the germline V gene, CDR1 is SGHRS and CDR2 is YFSETQ. Trimming took 4 bases from V and 0 from J; bases not matched to a gene: 9. CDR3 coding DNA: TGCGCCAGCAGCCCCGGGACAGCTAACGACCAAGAGACCCAGTACTTC. This translates into CASSPGTANDQETQYF.

About this clone itself: Other DNA sequences from this sample encode an identical CDR3 as well. This chain joins TRBV9 and TRBJ2-3; TRBD2 matches 8 bases. Germline CDR1 SGDLS, CDR2 YYNGEE. CDR3 size: 16 residues. Trimming cost V 0 bases and J 0 bases; bases outside gene matches: 3. CDR3 residues: CASSVAGGGSTDTQYF. The CDR3 DNA is TGTGCCAGCAGCGTAGCCGGCGGGGGGAGCACAGATACGCAGTATTTT.

The chain recombines TRBV2 with TRBJ2-2, with D unclear. The CDR3 is made up of 13 amino acids. The V and J ends lost 4 bases and 8 bases respectively, with 11 bases between them. Germline values: CDR1 SNHLY, CDR2 FYNNEI. The CDR3 spells CASSVLLLGELFF. In DNA, the CDR3 is TGTGCCAGCAGTGTTTTGCTCTTAGGGGAGCTGTTTTTT.

The chain is built from TRBV19 and TRBJ2-1; 10 bases align to TRBD2. The CDR3 contains 16 residues. Germline CDR1 LNHDA, CDR2 SQIVND (reference sequence). Trimming removed 6 bases from V and 8 bases from J; junction bases left unmatched: 13. Here the CDR3 DNA reads TGTGCCAGTAGCCGCGGTACTAGCGGGGTCCCACATGAGCAGTTCTTC. Translation gives CASSRGTSGVPHEQFF.

This clone has a single count. The V call is TRBV18, the J call TRBJ2-6; D perhaps matches TRBD2 (5 bases). Germline V gives CDR1 KGHSH, CDR2 LQKENI. V was clipped by 3 bases and J by 0 bases, with 9 bases between them. The CDR3 runs to 16 residues. CDR3 sequence: CASSPGSISGANVLTF. The DNA of the CDR3 is TGTGCCAGCTCACCTGGGAGCATCTCTGGGGCCAACGTCCTGACTTTC.

For this clone: Within the sample, other DNA sequences also encode this same CDR3. The V gene is TRBV19, the J gene TRBJ1-4, with unresolved D. Trimming took 7 bases from V and 7 from J, leaving 16 bases between them. The CDR3 is made up of 14 amino acids. Germline CDR1 is LNHDA and CDR2 is SQIVND (reference sequence). The DNA for the CDR3 is TGTGCCAGTACACCGGCAGAGGGCGGTGAAAAACTGTTTTTT. It encodes CASTPAEGGEKLFF.

V and J are TRBV9 and TRBJ2-2; D gene ambiguous. The CDR3 has 12 residues. CDR1 is SGDLS and CDR2 is YYNGEE in the germline V gene. The V gene lost 0 bases and the J gene lost 7 bases, with 4 bases spanning the gap. This CDR3 reads CASSVVRGELFF. CDR3 DNA sequence: TGTGCCAGCAGCGTAGTCCGCGGGGAGCTGTTTTTT.